These 2 T cell receptor beta chains originate from one sample sequenced in a study of immune cell composition in non-small cell lung cancer. Normal lung was taken at the farthest possible site, at least 3 cm from tumour. Sequenced by immunoSEQ multiplex PCR; TCRdb stores in-frame clones only, minus some. The repertoire holds about 2,200 clones, with around 63% as singletons. The sequencing sample was made of non-adjacent lung tissue. These receptors all stem from a human donor with non-small cell lung cancer.

J is TRBJ1-1 and V is TRBV19; D unclear. Germline V gene data show CDR1 as LNHDA and CDR2 as SQIVND (reference sequence). Trimming stripped 5 bases from V and 1 base from J, with 5 bases between. This CDR3 spans 12 amino acids. The CDR3 is CASSFRNTEAFF. In nucleotides, the CDR3 is TGTGCCAGTAGTTTTAGGAACACTGAAGCTTTCTTT.

The chain joins TRBV5-8 to TRBJ2-1, with 11 bases matching TRBD1. Germline V lookup: CDR1 SGHTS, CDR2 YDEGEE. V lost 4 bases, J lost 2 bases, and 2 bases stayed unmatched. The CDR3 has 15 residues. CDR3 in amino acids: CASSAGQGAYNEQFF. DNA of the CDR3: TGTGCCAGCAGCGCGGGACAGGGGGCCTACAATGAGCAGTTCTTC.